The 8 T cell receptor beta chains below all came from one sample that was sequenced in a study of T cell repertoires in cytomegalovirus infection (dated by TCRdb to about 2019). The sample's treatment or condition, from its label and the paper: in vitro stimulation with specific CMV peptide epitopes to enrich CMV-specific T cells. Instrument used: Illumina HiSeq 1500. The public sequencing data were trimmed at Q25 with fastp and processed into clonotypes with MiXCR by TCRdb, which kept only in-frame beta chains. A single entry per CDR3 protein holds the most common genes and DNA from its merged rows. This sample has fewer than 850,000 distinct CDR3 sequences in its table, and under 35% of those were observed once. Of the sample, over 10% falls within the top ten clones. These receptors are not linked to any known antigen. This specimen was cultured CD8+ T cells from PBMCs, taken from culture after CMV antigen stimulation. These receptors were obtained from a human donor in good health (CMV status not recorded). Some clones in this sample may be carry-over from other donors' samples.

The chain employs TRBV4-2 and TRBJ2-3; maybe TRBD1 (6 bases). Germline V CDR1 and CDR2: LGHNA, YNFKEQ. Trimming took 1 base from V and 6 from J, leaving 14 bases between them. This CDR3 is 15 amino acids long. The CDR3 sequence is CASSQVTGSGDTQYF. CDR3 sequence (DNA): TGTGCCAGCAGCCAAGTTACAGGGTCAGGTGATACGCAGTATTTT.

The chain has TRBV10-2 and TRBJ2-7; tentative D call: TRBD2 (7 bases). This CDR3 comprises 14 residues. V lost 3 bases, J lost 5 bases, and 14 bases lay in between. CDR1 and CDR2 from the germline V gene are WSHSY and SAAADI. In DNA, the CDR3 is TGCGCCAGCAGTGATCGGGGGGCAATGAACGAGCAGTACTTC. Translated, it gives CASSDRGAMNEQYF.

This clonotype was counted only a few times. The V call is TRBV6-2 or TRBV6-3, the J call TRBJ2-7; 9 bases are shared with TRBD2. CDR3 length equals 15 residues. The germline CDR1 and CDR2 sequences are MNHEY and SVGEGT. V dropped 2 bases and J dropped 2; count of bases not matched to a gene: 4. The CDR3 DNA reads TGTGCCAGCAGTTACGGGACTAGCTCTACCTACGAGCAGTACTTC. It yields the protein CASSYGTSSTYEQYF.

V and J are TRBV10-3 and TRBJ2-3; TRBD2 matches 7 bases. Germline CDR1 is ENHRY and CDR2 is SYGVKD. The CDR3 sequence is 14 residues long. Trimming removed 8 bases from V and 6 bases from J; junction bases left unmatched: 11. The CDR3 sequence: CAIGAGVYSDTQYF. The CDR3 DNA reads TGTGCCATCGGGGCGGGGGTTTACTCGGATACGCAGTATTTT.

The J gene is TRBJ1-2, the V gene TRBV7-8, with 9 bases that match TRBD1. V lost 4 bases and J lost 7; bases outside the gene matches: 13. The CDR3 is made up of 16 amino acids. Germline-derived CDR1 and CDR2 are SGHVS and FQNEAQ. CDR3: CASSSKRTGEWSGYTF. Written as DNA, the CDR3 is TGTGCCAGCAGCTCAAAAAGGACAGGGGAGTGGAGTGGCTACACCTTC.

This clonotype has ten or more counts. The chain joins TRBV7-9 to TRBJ1-1; D unclear. The CDR3 totals 14 residues. Germline V gene sequence: CDR1 SEHNR, CDR2 FQNEAQ (reference sequence). V was shortened by 5 bases and J by 7 bases, with 17 bases between the two germline ends. As DNA, the CDR3 is TGTGCCAGCAGCCTCCCGGTCCAGTCAGGTGAAGCTTTCTTT. Amino acids: CASSLPVQSGEAFF.

This clonotype was observed a few times. The V call is TRBV9, the J call TRBJ1-1; unclear D gene. Germline CDR1 is SGDLS and CDR2 is YYNGEE. V shed 0 bases and J shed 0 bases, with 9 bases lying between them. The CDR3 has 15 amino acids. The CDR3 loop reads CASSVDSRVNTEAFF. The CDR3 region has the DNA TGTGCCAGCAGCGTAGACTCACGGGTGAACACTGAAGCTTTCTTT.

The sample holds a few counts of this clonotype. V usage is TRBV19 and J usage is TRBJ2-4; 9 bases line up with TRBD2. This CDR3 region has 16 residues. CDR1 and CDR2 from the germline V gene are LNHDA and SQIVND (reference sequence). V gave up 6 bases and J gave up 2 bases; unmatched junction bases: 8. The CDR3 bases are TGTGCCAGTAGCCAAAGAGCGGGGGGACCCAAAAACATTCAGTACTTC. Its translation is CASSQRAGGPKNIQYF.